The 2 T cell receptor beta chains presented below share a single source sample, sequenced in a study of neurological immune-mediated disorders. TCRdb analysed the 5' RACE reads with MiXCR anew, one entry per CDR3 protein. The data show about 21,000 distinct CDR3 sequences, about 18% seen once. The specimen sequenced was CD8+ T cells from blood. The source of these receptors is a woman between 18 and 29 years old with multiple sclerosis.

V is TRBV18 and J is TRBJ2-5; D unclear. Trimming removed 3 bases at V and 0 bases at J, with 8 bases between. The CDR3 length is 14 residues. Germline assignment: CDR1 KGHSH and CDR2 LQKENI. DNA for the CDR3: TGTGCCAGCTCACCTTCCAGAAACCAAGAGACCCAGTACTTC. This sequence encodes CASSPSRNQETQYF.

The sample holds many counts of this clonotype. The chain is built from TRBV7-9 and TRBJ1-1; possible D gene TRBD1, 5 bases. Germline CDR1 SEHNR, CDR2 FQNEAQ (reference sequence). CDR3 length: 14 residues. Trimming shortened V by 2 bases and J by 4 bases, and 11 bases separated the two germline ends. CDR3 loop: CASSLPQGVTEAFF. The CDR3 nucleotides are TGTGCCAGCAGCTTACCGCAGGGAGTCACTGAAGCTTTCTTT.